The 24 T cell receptor beta chains reported below all come from one sample, sequenced in a study of T cell responses to AZD1222 COVID-19 vaccine. Libraries were prepared by immunoSEQ multiplex PCR; TCRdb keeps only in-frame clonotypes and omits some of them. The repertoire holds 90,000 to 120,000 clones, nearly 90% seen once, with 2% to 2.5% in the top ten. Sequencing used peripheral blood, obtained 28 days after the second AZD1222 dose. The receptors shown here come from an adult who received the AZD1222 COVID-19 vaccine.

J is TRBJ1-1 and V is TRBV7-8; D is unresolved. The length of the CDR3 is 13 residues. V dropped 5 bases and J dropped 2 bases, with 9 bases sitting between them. CDR1 and CDR2 (germline): SGHVS, FQNEAQ. The CDR3 loop reads CASSQKTNTEAFF. The CDR3 DNA sequence: TGTGCCAGCAGCCAAAAAACTAACACTGAAGCTTTCTTT.

The J gene is TRBJ2-7, the V gene TRBV27; 7 nucleotides align to TRBD1. The CDR3 is 13 residues long. V dropped 6 bases and J dropped 5; count of bases not matched to a gene: 7. In germline, CDR1 is MNHEY, CDR2 SMNVEV (reference sequence). The CDR3 region is CASRNRGRNEQYF. CDR3 coding DNA: TGTGCCAGCAGGAACAGGGGTAGGAACGAGCAGTACTTC.

V is TRBV28 and J is TRBJ2-7, with TRBD1 as a possible D gene (6 bases). The CDR3 extends over 16 amino acids. Trimming shortened V by 7 bases and J by 3 bases, and 22 bases separated the two germline ends. Germline V gene lookup returns CDR1 MDHEN and CDR2 SYDVKM. In DNA form, the CDR3 reads TGTGCCAGCACCATAATGCAGGGGATGGGTAACTACGAGCAGTACTTC. It encodes CASTIMQGMGNYEQYF.

The chain couples TRBV6-2 or TRBV6-3 to TRBJ2-5; 10 bases are a match to TRBD2. Germline V gene lookup returns CDR1 MNHEY and CDR2 SVGEGT. The V segment lost 2 bases and the J segment 4 bases; nucleotides outside the gene matches: 4. The length of the CDR3 is 15 residues. The CDR3 DNA reads TGTGCCAGCAGTTACGCTAGCGGGAGAGGAGAGACCCAGTACTTC. This sequence encodes CASSYASGRGETQYF.

The V call is TRBV2, the J call TRBJ1-2, with TRBD1 identical over 10 bases. CDR3 length equals 12 residues. Trimming took 7 bases from V and 7 from J; bases not matched to a gene: 3. Per the germline V gene, CDR1 is SNHLY and CDR2 is FYNNEI. This CDR3 reads CASKGTGAGYTF. For the CDR3, the DNA is TGTGCCAGCAAGGGGACAGGGGCTGGCTACACCTTC.

The V and J genes are TRBV12-3 or TRBV12-4 and TRBJ1-2; no reliable D call. The germline V and J ends were trimmed by 1 base and 3 bases, with 6 bases remaining between them. This CDR3 is built from 13 residues. The CDR3 region is CASSLVSDYGYTF. CDR3 sequence (DNA): TGTGCCAGCAGTTTAGTCTCGGACTATGGCTACACCTTC.

The CDR3 loop is CASSLLWEGNEKLFF. CDR3 in DNA: TGTGCCAGCAGCTTGTTGTGGGAGGGTAATGAAAAACTGTTTTTT. The V gene is TRBV11-3, the J gene TRBJ1-4; D unresolved. Looked up from germline, CDR1 is SGHNT and CDR2 is YENEEA. The CDR3 consists of 15 residues. Trimming cost V 3 bases and J 4 bases, with 12 bases left between them.

The gene calls are TRBV5-1 and TRBJ2-5; D is uncertain. Germline CDR1 reads SGHRS; CDR2 reads YFSETQ. Trimming removed 0 bases at V and 4 bases at J, with 16 bases between. This CDR3 is built from 16 residues. CDR3 bases: TGCGCCAGCAGCTTGGCCGGAGCTTCAAAGCTAGAGACCCAGTACTTC. Protein product: CASSLAGASKLETQYF.

This sequence joins TRBV28 and TRBJ1-2; D unresolved. In germline, CDR1 is MDHEN, CDR2 SYDVKM. The CDR3 spans 12 residues. With 10 bases removed from V and 4 bases from J, the gap between germline ends came to 13 bases. CDR3 loop: CATHPNLYGYTF. CDR3 in DNA: TGTGCCACCCACCCGAACCTCTATGGCTACACCTTC.

The rearrangement joins TRBV6-5 to TRBJ1-2; D unclear. Trimming removed 9 bases at V and 4 bases at J, with 18 bases between. The length of the CDR3 is 14 residues. The V gene's germline CDR1 is MNHEY and CDR2 SVGAGI. The CDR3 loop is CASTRNLGLYGYTF. Written as DNA, the CDR3 is TGTGCCAGTACTAGAAACTTGGGCCTCTATGGCTACACCTTC.

V is TRBV7-9 and J is TRBJ2-1; 12 nucleotides match TRBD2. From germline, CDR1 is SEHNR and CDR2 FQNEAQ (reference sequence). V gave up 4 bases and J gave up 7 bases; unmatched junction bases: 5. This CDR3 has 15 amino acids. As DNA, the CDR3 is TGTGCCAGCAGCTCAACTAGCGGGAGGCGGAATGAGCAGTTCTTC. Its translation is CASSSTSGRRNEQFF.

The CDR3 nucleotides read TGTGCCAGCAGCCCGGCTAGCGAACCGACTTACGAGCAGTACTTC. It specifies CASSPASEPTYEQYF. V is TRBV28 and J is TRBJ2-7; the D gene is possibly TRBD2 (6 bases). Germline V CDR1 and CDR2: MDHEN, SYDVKM. This CDR3 is 15 amino acids long. V dropped 6 bases and J dropped 4 bases, with 19 bases sitting between them. The variable domain in full, with the rest retrieved from reference TRBV28 and TRBJ2-7, is DVKVTQSSRYLVKRTGEKVFLECVQDMDHENMFWYRQDPGLGLRLIYFSYDVKMKEKGDIPEGYSVSREKKERFSLILESASTNQTSMYLCASSPASEPTYEQYFGPGTRLTVT.

The chain combines TRBV24-1 with TRBJ1-4, with D perhaps TRBD1 (5 bases). The germline V and J ends were trimmed by 3 bases and 7 bases, with 17 bases remaining between them. Germline CDR1 is KGHDR and CDR2 is SFDVKD. CDR3 length: 16 amino acids. The CDR3 region is CATSDPTGAGSEKLFF. CDR3 nucleotides: TGTGCCACCAGTGATCCTACCGGGGCCGGGAGTGAAAAACTGTTTTTT.

CDR3 sequence reads: CASSSPQNYGYTF. The CDR3 nucleotides are TGTGCCAGCAGCTCCCCACAAAACTATGGCTACACCTTC. V usage is TRBV7-9 and J usage is TRBJ1-2; no definite D call. This CDR3 region has 13 residues. Per germline, CDR1 SEHNR and CDR2 FQNEAQ (reference sequence). Trimming removed 4 bases at V and 2 bases at J, with 8 bases between.

The chain uses TRBV9 and TRBJ1-6, with 7 bases lining up with TRBD1. Trimming took 0 bases from V and 4 from J; bases not matched to a gene: 4. CDR1 and CDR2 (germline): SGDLS, YYNGEE. The CDR3 runs 16 residues. DNA for the CDR3: TGTGCCAGCAGCGTAGAGGCAGGGGGATATAATTCACCCCTCCACTTT. This sequence encodes CASSVEAGGYNSPLHF. Supplemented by reference TRBV9 and TRBJ1-6, the full variable domain reads DSGVTQTPKHLITATGQRVTLRCSPRSGDLSVYWYQQSLDQGLQFLIQYYNGEERAKGNILERFSAQQFPDLHSELNLSSLELGDSALYFCASSVEAGGYNSPLHFGNGTRLTVT.

V usage is TRBV7-3 and J usage is TRBJ2-7; TRBD1 might be the D (6 bases). Germline CDR1 reads SGHTA; CDR2 reads FQGTGA. V was trimmed by 3 bases and J by 1 base, leaving 7 bases between them. This CDR3 has 13 residues. The CDR3 DNA is TGTGCCAGCAGCTTGGACAGTTCCTACGAGCAGTACTTC. This translates into CASSLDSSYEQYF.

This chain connects TRBV5-1 to TRBJ2-1; D tentatively fits TRBD1 or TRBD2 (5 bases each). This CDR3 is 14 amino acids long. From germline, CDR1 is SGHRS and CDR2 YFSETQ. Trimming took 5 bases from V and 3 from J, leaving 12 bases between them. The CDR3 reads CASSVEGIYNEQFF. The CDR3 DNA follows: TGCGCCAGCAGTGTAGAGGGGATCTACAATGAGCAGTTCTTC.

This CDR3 reads CASSEGLAGGLGEQFF. As DNA, the CDR3 is TGTGCCAGCAGTGAAGGGCTAGCGGGAGGGCTGGGAGAGCAGTTCTTC. The chain uses TRBV6-1 and TRBJ2-1, with 12 positions matching TRBD2. The length of the CDR3 is 16 residues. Germline V gene sequence: CDR1 MNHNS, CDR2 SASEGT. Unmatched junction bases numbered 8, after V lost 1 base and J lost 10 bases.

CDR3 region: CASSLQGNGQPQHF. In nucleotides, the CDR3 is TGCGCCAGCAGCTTGCAGGGGAATGGGCAGCCCCAGCATTTT. The V call is TRBV5-1, the J call TRBJ1-5; perhaps TRBD1 as D (6 bases). The V end was cut by 1 base, the J end by 7 bases, with 12 bases between. Germline CDR1 is SGHRS and CDR2 is YFSETQ. This CDR3 region has 14 residues.

The genes are TRBV6-5 and TRBJ1-2, with TRBD1 identical over 9 bases. Germline CDR1 reads MNHEY; CDR2 reads SVGAGI. The CDR3 extends over 13 amino acids. Unmatched junction bases numbered 2, after V lost 5 bases and J lost 4 bases. CDR3 residues: CASSRDRAYGYTF. CDR3 bases: TGTGCCAGCAGTAGGGACAGGGCCTATGGCTACACCTTC.

The J gene is TRBJ2-3, the V gene TRBV5-4; 7 bases match TRBD2. V shed 2 bases and J 3 bases; nucleotides not matched to a gene: 6. The CDR3 covers 15 residues. CDR1 SGHNT and CDR2 YYREEE come from the germline V gene (reference sequence). The CDR3: CASSLRAGITDTQYF. CDR3 nucleotides: TGTGCCAGCAGCTTACGAGCGGGAATAACAGATACGCAGTATTTT.

The genes are TRBV19 and TRBJ2-7; D may be TRBD2 (6 bases). In germline, CDR1 is LNHDA, CDR2 SQIVND (reference sequence). The germline V and J ends were trimmed by 1 base and 3 bases, with 16 bases remaining between them. This CDR3 comprises 16 residues. DNA of the CDR3: TGTGCCAGTAGTATAGGGGGACTGAACCAATACTACGAGCAGTACTTC. Protein: CASSIGGLNQYYEQYF.

The chain carries TRBV9 and TRBJ1-4; D perhaps matches TRBD1 (6 bases). With 1 base removed from V and 13 bases from J, the gap between germline ends came to 20 bases. The CDR3 is made up of 15 amino acids. Germline V gene sequence: CDR1 SGDLS, CDR2 YYNGEE. Here the CDR3 reads CASSVSSGRGELLFF. The DNA for the CDR3 is TGTGCCAGCAGCGTATCATCCGGTAGGGGGGAATTACTGTTTTTT. The full variable domain, with the rest looked up from reference TRBV9 and TRBJ1-4, is DSGVTQTPKHLITATGQRVTLRCSPRSGDLSVYWYQQSLDQGLQFLIQYYNGEERAKGNILERFSAQQFPDLHSELNLSSLELGDSALYFCASSVSSGRGELLFFGSGTQLSVL.

The chain joins TRBV27 to TRBJ1-5; D gene ambiguous. Germline CDR1 and CDR2: MNHEY and SMNVEV (reference sequence). The CDR3 runs to 16 residues. Trimming left V 2 bases short and J 2 bases short, with 13 bases between. The CDR3 bases are TGTGCCAGCAGTTTAAGGATGGTTCGCGGCAATCAGCCCCAGCATTTT. Translating it yields CASSLRMVRGNQPQHF.